These T cell receptor beta chains were read from a single sample in a study of cytomegalovirus exposure and HLA in healthy donors. Clones were read by immunoSEQ multiplex PCR, and TCRdb kept only the in-frame ones, dropping some. The sample yields tens of thousands of clones, 62% seen once. The sample comprised PBMCs. Receptors were obtained from a young woman in good health and CMV-seropositive. Both conserved end residues are part of each CDR3. D genes are given only for firm matches. Where a row states a size, it is once, few, many or the class of an expanded clone; other rows omit it.

j_call v_call d_call clone_size cdr3_nt cdr3_aa
TRBJ1-2 TRBV2 TRBD1 NA TGTGCCAGCACCCCGACAGGGCTCGACGGCTACACCTTC CASTPTGLDGYTF
TRBJ2-5 TRBV7-2 NA few TGTGCCAGCATCAAACAGTCTATGTACCAAGAGACCCAGTACTTC CASIKQSMYQETQYF
TRBJ1-2 TRBV29-1 NA NA TGCAGCGTTGAAGTGGGGGGAGGCTACACCTTC CSVEVGGGYTF
TRBJ1-2 TRBV15 NA NA TGTGCCACCAGCAGAGATCTGAGGGCAGTAAACTATGGCTACACCTTC CATSRDLRAVNYGYTF
TRBJ1-1 TRBV2 NA once TGTGCCAGCAGGGGCAGGGGATGGGCCACTGAAGCTTTCTTT CASRGRGWATEAFF
TRBJ2-5 TRBV7-2 NA few TGTGCCAGCAGCTTAGATATAGGGGAAGAGACCCAGTACTTC CASSLDIGEETQYF
TRBJ2-2 TRBV4-3 NA NA TGCGCCAGCAGCCAAGTGGGCCAGGGCCTTAACACCGGGGAGCTGTTTTTT CASSQVGQGLNTGELFF
TRBJ2-1 TRBV6-1 TRBD1 NA TGTGCCATCATTGGACAGGTTTACAATGAGCAGTTCTTC CAIIGQVYNEQFF
TRBJ1-2 TRBV7-9 TRBD1 NA TGTGCCAGCAGCTTAGCGATGACAGGGGGCTATGGCTACACCTTC CASSLAMTGGYGYTF
TRBJ2-3 TRBV7-2 NA NA TGTGCCAGCAGCTTCTCTTTTAGCACAGATACGCAGTATTTT CASSFSFSTDTQYF
TRBJ2-3 TRBV2 TRBD1 few TGTGCCAGCATAGAGGGGGCTTTTGTCGTGGATACGCAGTATTTT CASIEGAFVVDTQYF
TRBJ1-6 TRBV6-5 NA NA TGTGCCAGCAGTAACAGGGACGGGAATTCACCCCTCCACTTT CASSNRDGNSPLHF
TRBJ2-7 TRBV27 NA once TGTGCCAGCAGTTTATTGTCGGTAGCACCATCCTACGAGCAGTACTTC CASSLLSVAPSYEQYF
TRBJ2-7 TRBV5-1 TRBD1 NA TGCGCCAGCAGCCTTCGGGACAGACGGCAGCAGTACTTC CASSLRDRRQQYF
TRBJ2-3 TRBV30 TRBD2 NA TGTGCCTGGAGTCGACTAGCGACCGGCACAGATACGCAGTATTTT CAWSRLATGTDTQYF
TRBJ2-1 TRBV7-2 NA NA TGTGCCAGCAGCTACCTTGGACAGATGCAGTTCTTC CASSYLGQMQFF
TRBJ1-1 TRBV5-4 NA few TGTGCCAGCAGCTGGAGGTTGGGAAGGGAAGCTTTCTTT CASSWRLGREAFF
TRBJ2-3 TRBV13 TRBD2 NA TGTGCCAGCTCGGCGGGGGGGCGGAGCACAGATACGCAGTATTTT CASSAGGRSTDTQYF
TRBJ2-7 TRBV7-2 TRBD1 NA TGTGCCAGCAGCCCAGGGGGTTTTCCCTACGAGCAGTACTTC CASSPGGFPYEQYF
TRBJ1-1 TRBV7-9 NA NA TGTGCCAGCAGCTTAGTCCATAACACTGAAGCTTTCTTT CASSLVHNTEAFF
TRBJ2-3 TRBV9 TRBD2 NA TGTGCCAGCAGCGTACTGCGGGGGAGCACAGATACGCAGTATTTT CASSVLRGSTDTQYF
TRBJ1-3 TRBV5-1 NA NA TGCGCCAGCAGCTTGGGCGCTACGGGAAACACCATATATTTT CASSLGATGNTIYF
TRBJ1-2 TRBV5-1 TRBD1 NA TGCGCCAGCAGCCCTGCGCAGCTAGGACAGGAGCCTTATGGCTACACCTTC CASSPAQLGQEPYGYTF
TRBJ2-7 TRBV5-6 NA NA TGTGCCAGCAGCTTGCAGGGATGCGAGCAGTACTTC CASSLQGCEQYF
TRBJ2-1 TRBV7-9 TRBD1 NA TGTGCCAGCAGCTTATGGGGGACAGGGGCGAGGAATGAGCAGTTCTTC CASSLWGTGARNEQFF
TRBJ1-2 TRBV4-1 TRBD1 NA TGCGCCAGCAGCCAAGATACAGGGGGGATAAACTATGGCTACACCTTC CASSQDTGGINYGYTF
TRBJ1-2 TRBV5-8 NA NA TGTGCCAGCAGCTTGTTACCGGGTGGCGGCTACACCTTC CASSLLPGGGYTF
TRBJ1-2 TRBV2 NA few TGTGCCAGCAGTGCCCGAAAGGGAGCTAACTATGGCTACACCTTC CASSARKGANYGYTF
TRBJ2-7 TRBV4-2 TRBD2 few TGTGCCAGCGGAGGACTAGCGGGGGCTGACGAGCAGTACTTC CASGGLAGADEQYF
TRBJ1-2 TRBV5-1 TRBD1 few TGCGCCAGCAGCTTGGACGGGACAGGGCGGAACTATGGCTACACCTTC CASSLDGTGRNYGYTF
TRBJ1-1 TRBV4-3 NA NA TGCGCCAGCAGCCAAATGAGGTGGGCTGAAGCTTTCTTT CASSQMRWAEAFF
TRBJ2-1 TRBV12-5 TRBD2 NA TGTGCTAGTGGTTTGGCGCCCAGTTTCGGTAAGCGGGGGGGCGACGGTGAGCAGTTCTTC CASGLAPSFGKRGGDGEQFF
TRBJ1-2 TRBV2 NA NA TGTGCCAGCAGTGAACAGACAGCTAACTATGGCTACACCTTC CASSEQTANYGYTF
TRBJ2-7 TRBV7-2 NA few TGTGCCAGCAGCTCCTACCGAGCTAGCGACGAGCAGTACTTC CASSSYRASDEQYF
TRBJ1-3 TRBV5-1 NA NA TGCGCCAGCAGCTTGGACCCCAGTGGAAACACCATATATTTT CASSLDPSGNTIYF
TRBJ1-5 TRBV6-6 TRBD1 few TGTGCCAGCCGGGAGGGACAGCAGCCCCAGCATTTT CASREGQQPQHF
TRBJ2-2 TRBV5-1 NA NA TGCGCCAGCAGCTTGTCCCAATCGGCCGGGGAGCTGTTTTTT CASSLSQSAGELFF